This record concerns one T cell receptor (beta chain) sequence. The antigen it binds to is not known. A much larger clone differs by one base, so this may be a read error. A history of other malignancies or of prior chemotherapy or radiotherapy was absent in all patients, and node-negative disease was shown on CT and PET/CT in all patients. At each of the two time points, approximately 6.2 milliliters of peripheral venous blood were collected into EDTA tubes. Ficoll-Paque Plus density-gradient centrifugation was used to isolate PBMCs. Samples were stored at -80°C immediately after collection until analysis. This entry belongs to a study of prognosis after radiotherapy for stage I lung cancer (TCRdb year 2021). Looking at the study overall: Around 19 stage I NSCLC patients were enrolled in Nanjing, China, between 2018 and January 2019. Stage I lung tumors that were newly diagnosed and primary were found in approximately 15 patients, while a handful of patients had oligometastatic NSCLC after surgical resection of the primary tumor. All patients were considered medically inoperable, owing to comorbidities in more than 10 and refusal of surgery in several. Ages in the cohort of about a dozen men and about six women ranged from about 50 to 85 years, with a median of 74. Tumor histology was squamous cell carcinoma in over 5 patients and adenocarcinoma in about 12. Image-guided IMRT or VMAT was used to deliver SBRT in 3 to 5 fractions at a biologically effective dose of at least 100 Gy. No patient received concurrent therapy alongside SBRT. Distant metastases were developed by four of the 19 patients after SBRT, at a median of 7 months, whereas no significant progression was observed in the other 15 patients. The study profiled peripheral blood TCR beta repertoires from stage I NSCLC patients before and after stereotactic body radiotherapy and related them to distant failure. For each of the 20 or so patients, one blood sample was taken before SBRT and one after, so the study sequenced about 40 samples in total. What the study reported, not specific to this receptor: The study was limited by its small cohort and short follow-up, and the findings require independent validation. Unique TCR clone counts fell after SBRT (median around 11,000 before versus several thousand after; Wilcoxon paired P=0.011). Tumor specificity of expanded TCR clones was not determined. Differences by metastasis status were reportedly seen in TRBV and TRBJ usage frequencies, involving two V genes at baseline and, after SBRT, several V genes and two J genes. No adjustment for multiple comparisons was applied to any of the reported P values. Post-SBRT Shannon entropy and its change from baseline were lower in patients who developed distant metastases; baseline Shannon entropy was not associated with metastases.

The CDR3 spans 12 residues, from the cysteine through the phenylalanine. Of the read, only the CDR3 DNA is kept; its 36 bases are in frame from base 1. CDR1 is given as SGHTA and CDR2 as FQGNSA, both from the germline V gene. The TCR beta CDR3 region was amplified from genomic DNA by two rounds of multiplex PCR. In the first round of PCR, primers specific to each TRBV and TRBJ gene were used, and the primer sequences are filed in Chinese patent CN105087789A. Universal primers were used in the second PCR round. The Roche High Pure PCR Template Preparation Kit was used to extract genomic DNA from frozen PBMCs. Paired-end sequencing with 151 bp reads was performed on the libraries using an Illumina HiSeq 3000. As for how the authors treated the data: CutAdapt was used to discard raw reads that did not contain the multiplex PCR primer sequences. Using PEAR, the high-quality paired reads were merged into contigs. TRB V, D and J gene segments were assigned to each contig with MiXCR by alignment to reference sequences. CDR3 sequences were clustered by base quality and sequence similarity to remove sequencing errors. Shannon entropy, normalized by the natural log of the productive TCR sequence number, served as the measure of diversity. Clonality was defined as one minus Shannon entropy divided by the natural log of the number of unique clonotypes. The Youden index of ROC curves was used to select progression-free survival cut-offs for repertoire metrics, and analyses were performed in R 3.5.3. In-frame beta chains were kept once TCRdb had trimmed the public reads at Q25 with fastp and called clones with MiXCR. Rows are combined by CDR3 protein, so each entry shows the most common genes and DNA. The V and J calls here are based on TCRdb, not the publication. For this sample the table gives about 51,000 distinct CDR3 sequences, of which over 30% were detected only once. Approximately 9% of the sample is taken by the ten largest.

Material: PBMCs, obtained before or after stereotactic body radiation therapy (not recorded which). This sequence uses TRBV7-2 and TRBJ2-2, with the D gene too uncertain to name. The origin of this receptor is a donor aged 50 or older with non-small cell lung cancer. The nucleotide sequence reads as follows: TGTGTCAGCAGCTTACAGTCCGGGGAGCTGTTTTTT. The translation is CVSSLQSGELFF.